This T cell receptor (beta chain) came from a study of metastatic and nonmetastatic thyroid tumors. Study-level information: Patients with malignant and benign thyroid disease provided blood and tumor or nodule tissue, whose repertoires were compared.

In the authors' methods: Construction of a distant-metastasis classifier for papillary thyroid cancer relied on CDR3 differences across clinicopathological groups. TCRdb re-called clones from the PCR reads using MiXCR. The V and J calls reflect TCRdb's pipeline rather than the authors' work. The data contain around 34,000 clones, roughly 29% of them seen just once; the ten biggest clones take up about 7.2%. To note about this clone: Its antigen remains unknown. An end of the junction does not agree with germline; a read error may underlie this.

None of the patients had undergone any treatment ahead of thyroid surgery. Study observations and caveats: It was reportedly found that TCR beta diversity was significantly higher in malignant thyroid tumors than in benign nodules, a difference seen in both blood and tumor samples.

The germline gives CDR1 ENHRY, CDR2 SYGVKD. The CDR3 consists of 13 residues. This clonotype was sampled from a female donor with papillary thyroid cancer or a benign thyroid nodule (not recorded which). Some clones in this sample may be carry-over from other donors' samples. The sequencing input was blood. The V gene is TRBV10-3, the J gene TRBJ1-2; D unresolved. CDR3 sequence: CAISAWGNYGYSF. DNA for the CDR3: TGTGCCATCAGTGCATGGGGAAACTATGGCTACTCCTTC.